This T cell receptor beta chain derives from a study of T cells in Graves' hyperthyroidism and ophthalmopathy (dated by TCRdb to the late 2010s). Context from the whole study: Peripheral blood samples were taken at the time of initial diagnosis, prior to any treatment. The study also compared thyroid tissue and blood T-cell repertoires from 6 or 7 Graves' hyperthyroidism patients. The roughly 91 discovery patients were randomly split 7:3 into training and test sets. Prospective prediction of ophthalmopathy was tested in an independent validation cohort consisting of 18 to 20 hyperthyroidism patients and around 16 patients who later progressed to ophthalmopathy. To identify distinguishing TCR V-J signatures, a discovery cohort of 90 to 100 patients was used, comprising some 45 with Graves' ophthalmopathy and roughly 60 with stable Graves' hyperthyroidism. After sampling, hyperthyroidism patients received methimazole starting at 30 mg daily, and ophthalmopathy patients received high-dose intravenous methylprednisolone. TCR Vbeta CDR3 sequencing of 120 to 150 peripheral blood samples (under 45 ophthalmopathy, 75 hyperthyroidism and roughly 17 progressor patients) is reported in the paper.

Graves' hyperthyroidism was defined as stable when no progression to ophthalmopathy occurred over 18 months of follow-up. Hyperthyroidism patients were aged 18 to 65 years and newly diagnosed, with disease duration of less than 2 months. The study excluded patients with uncontrolled infections, other autoimmune diseases, pregnancy or lactation. Diagnoses relied on clinical symptoms, serum thyroxine and TRAb, thyroid ultrasound and orbital computed tomography. PBMCs were separated from roughly 10 ml of fresh peripheral blood using Ficoll-Paque density gradient centrifugation. Total RNA was extracted using Trizol reagent, and RNA quality was assessed on an Agilent 2100 Bioanalyzer. Study-wide conclusions, independent of this receptor: Blood samples also contained most of the expanded thyroid clonotypes (frequency above 0.001), which suggests that blood repertoires may reflect thyroid immune responses. Sample size was not statistically predetermined, and investigators were not blinded to group allocation. In cross-validation, a model built on a 13 V-J signature told ophthalmopathy apart from stable hyperthyroidism with under 90% sensitivity and 81% to 82% specificity, and in testing the same model reached 80%/75%. In validation, the model predicted progression to ophthalmopathy a median of roughly 6.5 months before onset, with approximately 68% sensitivity and roughly 79% specificity.

Amplification of TCR beta CDR3 regions was carried out from RNA transcripts. A first-round RT-PCR of the TCR CDR3 used the HTBI primer set with the Qiagen OneStep RT-PCR kit. The libraries were constructed in a second round of multiplex PCR and then size-selected and purified. Libraries were sequenced paired-end with 100 bp reads on an Illumina HiSeq2000. The published analysis was carried out like this. Raw data were processed with SOAPnuke, discarding reads with adapters, uncalled bases, mean Phred below 15, or no exact constant-primer or identifier match. COPE v1.2.5 was used to merge high-quality paired reads, and clonotypes were defined as unique nucleotide sequences. MiTCR v1.1 was used to align the clonotypes against IMGT TRBV, TRBD and TRBJ reference segments. Analysis was restricted to V-J combinations with a frequency above 0.0001, which covered 99.2% of repertoires. A TCS score was defined as the ratio of F50 (clonal expansion) to E x V (chaos), with BLOSUM62-based TCRdist applied between CDR3 peptides within each V-J. Welch's t-statistics and random forest reduced fewer than 600 V-J features to some 14, which were used in a naive Bayes classifier (R e1071). Using fastp at Q25 and MiXCR, TCRdb reprocessed the public reads and kept productive beta chains. Duplicate CDR3 protein sequences are folded into a single record with the most common DNA and genes. The V and J calls shown here were made by TCRdb, not taken from the authors' results. For this sample the table gives 300,000 to 400,000 distinct CDR3 sequences, of which roughly 14% were detected only once. The top ten clones comprise 20% to 25% of the sample.

With respect to this clonotype: What antigen it recognizes has not been identified. Base qualities are missing; no much larger clone stands one base away.

The trim is 2 bases for V and 2 bases for J, with a gap of 10 bases between the germline ends. According to the germline V gene (reference sequence), CDR1 reads LGHDT and CDR2 reads YNNKEL. The CDR3 runs 15 amino acids, cysteine and phenylalanine included. Only CDR3 DNA is held: 45 bases, read in frame from base 1. This sequence originates from a woman in her twenties or thirties with Graves' hyperthyroidism. This receptor chain uses TRBV3-1 and TRBJ1-5; the D gene lacks a confident call. The sample comprised blood. The encoded CDR3 is CASSQRGLGNQPQHF. The nucleotide sequence is given as TGTGCCAGCAGCCAAAGAGGGCTCGGCAATCAGCCCCAGCATTTT.